Described below is a single T cell receptor (beta chain) sequence and its context. Antigen specificity is unknown. The data belong to a study of long-term antiretroviral therapy in people with HIV. Researchers report immunoSEQ v3.0 was run at survey level. Repertoires were generated with immunoSEQ multiplex PCR, while TCRdb's copy carries only in-frame clones and drops some. The data hold roughly 24,000 clones, with over 65% observed a single time. CDR3 length: 11 residues. The V gene lost 7 bases and the J gene lost 5 bases, with 6 bases spanning the gap. Germline CDR1 and CDR2: SGHRS and YFSETQ. Whole-study results and caveats: Records did not include ART adherence, viral resistance or therapy changes.

This specimen consisted of unsorted PBMCs, obtained 4.7 to 5 years after starting antiretroviral therapy. The V and J genes are TRBV5-1 and TRBJ2-2, with no clear D. The sequence was collected from a man aged 35 to 55 with HIV. CDR3 amino acids: CASLGTGELFF. CDR3 bases: TGCGCCAGCCTGGGGACCGGGGAGCTGTTTTTT.